These 2 T cell receptor beta chains share one sample of origin, sequenced in a study of T-cell memory formation after mild COVID-19. One entry per CDR3 protein, called by TCRdb with MiXCR from the 5' RACE reads. The sample contains around 300,000 distinct CDR3 sequences, roughly 15% of which appear only once. Sample: PBMCs or a T cell subset sorted from them (not recorded which). The source of these receptors is a man younger than 30 who had mild COVID-19 (a few samples of this study predate the infection). Cell type and time point are not known.

This clonotype was recorded a few times. This chain connects TRBV6-5 to TRBJ1-5; D not resolved. Germline CDR1 and CDR2: MNHEY and SVGAGI. V was clipped by 5 bases and J by 6 bases, with 11 bases between them. The CDR3 runs 13 residues. The DNA for the CDR3 is TGTGCCAGCAGTCCCCCCTCTGGTCAGCCCCAGCATTTT. It encodes CASSPPSGQPQHF.

The CDR3 loop reads CASSQIGTAISPLHF. For the CDR3, the DNA is TGCGCCAGCAGCCAGATCGGGACAGCGATTTCACCCCTCCACTTT. This chain uses TRBV4-1 with TRBJ1-6; 7 positions match TRBD1. The CDR3 is 15 amino acids. Germline loops: CDR1 MGHRA, CDR2 YSYEKL. V dropped 3 bases and J dropped 9; count of bases not matched to a gene: 8.